The text below deals with one TCR beta chain. Its matching antigen is unknown. Use of 60 Vbeta and 13 Jbeta primers characterized the PCR. Sequenced by immunoSEQ multiplex PCR; TCRdb stores in-frame clones only, minus some. The repertoire holds 150,000 to 200,000 clones, with 83% as singletons. Trimming stripped 5 bases from V and 8 bases from J, with 15 bases between. CDR3 size: 13 residues. CDR1 and CDR2 (germline): SGHTA, FQGNSA. The sample originates from a study of cytomegalovirus exposure and HLA in healthy donors. Study-wide findings and caveats: Immune exposure information comprised only CMV serostatus. Analyses of presence/absence relied on an assumption of roughly uniform sequencing depth across donors. Rarity characterized most TCR sequences, yet some public TCRs appeared in many donors.

This chain connects TRBV7-2 to TRBJ1-2; maybe TRBD1 (6 bases). This clonotype was obtained from a man aged 50 to 59 in good health and CMV-seropositive. The sample comprised PBMCs. Here the CDR3 reads CASSPQQGVGYTF. The DNA for the CDR3 is TGTGCCAGCAGCCCTCAACAGGGCGTGGGCTACACCTTC.